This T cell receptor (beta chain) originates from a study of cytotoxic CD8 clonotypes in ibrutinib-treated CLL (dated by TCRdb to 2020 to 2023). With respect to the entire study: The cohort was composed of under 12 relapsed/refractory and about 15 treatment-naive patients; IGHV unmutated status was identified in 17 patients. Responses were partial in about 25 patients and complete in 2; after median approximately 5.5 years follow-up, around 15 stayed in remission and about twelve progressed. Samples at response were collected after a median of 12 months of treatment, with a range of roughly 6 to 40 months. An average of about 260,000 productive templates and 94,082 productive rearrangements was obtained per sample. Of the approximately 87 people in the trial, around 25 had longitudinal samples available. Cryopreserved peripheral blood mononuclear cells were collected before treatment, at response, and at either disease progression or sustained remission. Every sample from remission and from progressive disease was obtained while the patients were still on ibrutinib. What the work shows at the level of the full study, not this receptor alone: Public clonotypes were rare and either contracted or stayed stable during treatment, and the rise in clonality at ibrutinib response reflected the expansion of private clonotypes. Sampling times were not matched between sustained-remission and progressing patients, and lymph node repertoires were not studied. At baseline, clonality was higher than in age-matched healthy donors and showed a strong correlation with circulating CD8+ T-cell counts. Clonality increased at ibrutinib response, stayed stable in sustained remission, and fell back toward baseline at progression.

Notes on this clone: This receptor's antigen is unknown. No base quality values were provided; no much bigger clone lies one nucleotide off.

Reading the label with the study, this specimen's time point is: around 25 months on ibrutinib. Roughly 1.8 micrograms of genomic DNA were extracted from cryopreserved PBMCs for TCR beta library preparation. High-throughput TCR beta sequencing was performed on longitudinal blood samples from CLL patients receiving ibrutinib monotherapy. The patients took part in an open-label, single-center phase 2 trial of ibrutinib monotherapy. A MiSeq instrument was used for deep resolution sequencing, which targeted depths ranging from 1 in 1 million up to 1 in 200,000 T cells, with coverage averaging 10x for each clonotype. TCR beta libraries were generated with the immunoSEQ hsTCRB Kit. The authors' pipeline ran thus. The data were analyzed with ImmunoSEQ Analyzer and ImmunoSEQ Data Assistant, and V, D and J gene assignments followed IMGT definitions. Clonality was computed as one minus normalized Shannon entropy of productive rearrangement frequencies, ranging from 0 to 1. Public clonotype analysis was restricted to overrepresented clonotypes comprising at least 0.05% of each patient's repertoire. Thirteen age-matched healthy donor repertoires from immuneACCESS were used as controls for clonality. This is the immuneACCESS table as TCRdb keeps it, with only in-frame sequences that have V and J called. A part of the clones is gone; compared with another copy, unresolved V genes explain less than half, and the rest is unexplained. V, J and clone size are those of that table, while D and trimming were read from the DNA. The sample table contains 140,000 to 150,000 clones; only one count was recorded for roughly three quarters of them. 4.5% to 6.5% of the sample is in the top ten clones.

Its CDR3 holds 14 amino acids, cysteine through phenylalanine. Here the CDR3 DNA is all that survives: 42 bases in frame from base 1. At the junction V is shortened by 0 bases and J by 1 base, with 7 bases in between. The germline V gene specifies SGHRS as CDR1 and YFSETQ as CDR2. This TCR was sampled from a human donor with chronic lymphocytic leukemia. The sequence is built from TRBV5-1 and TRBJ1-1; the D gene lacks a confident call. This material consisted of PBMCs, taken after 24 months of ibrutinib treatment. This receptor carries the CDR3 CASSLGQTNTEAFF. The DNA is TGCGCCAGCAGCTTGGGGCAGACGAACACTGAAGCTTTCTTT. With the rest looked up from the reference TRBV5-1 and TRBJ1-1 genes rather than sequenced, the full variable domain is KAGVTQTPRYLIKTRGQQVTLSCSPISGHRSVSWYQQTPGQGLQFLFEYFSETQRNKGNFPGRFSGRQFSNSRSEMNVSTLELGDSALYLCASSLGQTNTEAFFGQGTRLTVV.